This TCR beta chain comes out of a study of blood T cell repertoires in COVID-19. Study-wide context: COVID-19 samples, acute and convalescent, were from the United States, Italy and Spain. PBMCs, B-cell-depleted T cells, or T cells were the source of the cDNA or gDNA that made up the material.

The germline CDR1 and CDR2 sequences are ENHRY and SYGVKD. The CDR3 sequence is 11 residues long. In the study's own analysis: Reference gene primer amplification gave nucleated cell count estimates. The table came from immunoSEQ multiplex PCR; TCRdb's copy has only in-frame clones and leaves some out. Clone size and V and J calls were adopted from that table, with D and trimming inferred from the DNA. Found here are some 220,000 clones, roughly 84% of them singletons; the top ten hold approximately 10%. V usage is TRBV10-3 and J usage is TRBJ2-3; D not certain. Sequencing input: peripheral blood. The origin of this receptor is a man aged 45-60 years with active or convalescent COVID-19. In nucleotides, the CDR3 is TGTGCTACGGGTCTCACAGATACGCAGTATTTT. Its protein is CATGLTDTQYF.